This TCR beta chain was captured in a study of identifying expanded T cells in peripheral blood. CDR1 is SGHNT and CDR2 is YYREEE in the germline V gene (reference sequence). The CDR3 has 15 amino acids. With 2 bases removed from V and 2 bases from J, the gap between germline ends came to 13 bases. This table comes from immunoSEQ multiplex PCR, and its TCRdb copy is limited to in-frame clones, with some not included. The sample carries about 86,000 clones, around 83% recorded once. V gene TRBV5-4 combines with J gene TRBJ2-5; tentative D call: TRBD2 (5 bases). Sequences were obtained from blood. The TCR originated in a person between 18 and 75 years old in good health. CDR3 DNA sequence: TGTGCCAGCAGCTTCGCCGGACTTTCACAAGAGACCCAGTACTTC. Translating it yields CASSFAGLSQETQYF.